A single T cell receptor (beta chain) is shown here with its context. This sample is drawn from a study of control samples from healthy donors and cancer patients. The V and J ends lost 2 bases and 7 bases respectively, with 6 bases between them. The CDR3 spans 12 residues. Germline loops: CDR1 LGHDT, CDR2 YNNKEL (reference sequence). Clones were sequenced by immunoSEQ multiplex PCR, and TCRdb holds only the in-frame ones, with some missing. The sample lists some 120,000 clones; around 93% were seen once. The sequenced sample was blood. The chain has TRBV3-1 (or the pseudogene TRBV3-2) and TRBJ1-5; no definite D call. This clonotype originated in a man between 18 and 29 years old in good health. The CDR3, as DNA: TGTGCCAGCAGCCAAAACAGCCAGCCCCAGCATTTT. This codes for CASSQNSQPQHF.